One and the same sample provided the 21 T cell receptor beta chains below, sequenced in a study of beta chain features in type 1 diabetes. Findings and caveats of the study: Significant though moderate, a shortening of TCRB CDR3s appeared in all four CD4+ subsets of Type 1 diabetes patients.

The study reverse transcribed the entire isolated RNA, so it sequenced expressed TCRB transcripts. The protocol was immunoSEQ multiplex PCR, while the TCRdb copy is restricted to in-frame clones and leaves out a portion. In the table there are more than 300,000 clones, over 9% of which are singletons. No cognate antigen is known for these TCRs. The sequenced material came from central memory CD4+ T cells from blood. The receptors here all came from a man aged 25-45 years with type 1 diabetes.

This clone was counted only a few times. J is TRBJ2-7 and V is TRBV28; D remains ambiguous. The V end lost 2 bases, the J end lost 4 bases, and 6 bases lay between the germline ends. The CDR3 is made up of 12 amino acids. Looked up from germline, CDR1 is MDHEN and CDR2 is SYDVKM. The CDR3 loop is CASSLGLYEQYF. The CDR3 nucleotides are TGTGCCAGCAGTTTAGGTTTGTACGAGCAGTACTTC.

This clone was seen a few times. The germline gene is not matched at one end of the junction; a read error may be the cause. This chain uses TRBV7-7 with TRBJ2-5, with 9 bases matching TRBD1. The CDR3 loop spans 14 amino acids. Germline V gene data show CDR1 as SSHAT and CDR2 as FNYEAQ (reference sequence). In DNA, the CDR3 is TGTGCTAGCAGCGCAGGGACAGGGCAAGAGACCCAGTACTTC. It yields the protein CASSAGTGQETQYF.

The rearrangement joins TRBV10-2 to TRBJ2-7, with a weak D call TRBD1 (6 bases). V was clipped by 2 bases and J by 4 bases, with 9 bases between them. CDR1 and CDR2 (germline): WSHSY, SAAADI. The CDR3 is 13 residues long. The CDR3 loop reads CASSEQGNYEQYF. The CDR3 DNA sequence: TGCGCCAGCAGTGAGCAGGGGAATTACGAGCAGTACTTC.

Worth noting for this clone: The limits of the CDR3 on the DNA are not certain, so only TCRdb's listed CDR3 is given. The CDR3 loop is CASSLNWGQGASGFF. The chain has TRBV5-1 and TRBJ1-2; the table's D call of TRBD1 was not tested on the DNA. From germline, CDR1 is SGHRS and CDR2 YFSETQ. The length of the CDR3 is 15 amino acids, counting both ends.

The chain joins TRBV7-2 to TRBJ1-2; D may be TRBD1 (5 bases). Per germline, CDR1 SGHTA and CDR2 FQGNSA. The CDR3 has 14 amino acids. V lost 1 base, J lost 3 bases, and 9 bases lay in between. CDR3 coding DNA: TGTGCCAGCAGCTTAGACAGACAGCACTATGGCTACACCTTC. Encoded protein: CASSLDRQHYGYTF.

This clone was observed a handful of times. This chain uses TRBV6-6 with TRBJ2-3; TRBD2 matches 7 bases. Unmatched junction bases numbered 6, after V lost 3 bases and J lost 3 bases. This CDR3 comprises 15 residues. Germline V lookup: CDR1 MNHNY, CDR2 SVGAGI (reference sequence). The CDR3 bases are TGTGCCAGCAGTTATTCTAGCGGATATACAGATACGCAGTATTTT. Amino acid sequence: CASSYSSGYTDTQYF.

This clone came up many times. The chain is built from TRBV9 and TRBJ2-5; 7 bases fit TRBD2. CDR3 length: 17 amino acids. Germline trimming cut 0 bases from V and 5 bases from J; bases unmatched to any gene: 13. CDR1 and CDR2 from the germline V gene are SGDLS and YYNGEE. CDR3 amino acids: CASSVAGLAGASETQYF. The CDR3 DNA reads TGTGCCAGCAGCGTAGCGGGGTTGGCGGGAGCGTCGGAGACCCAGTACTTC.

At least ten counts were recorded for this clone. The chain recombines TRBV5-5 with TRBJ2-3; 9 positions agree with TRBD2. This CDR3 is 14 amino acids long. The germline CDR1 and CDR2 sequences are SGHKS and YYEKEE (reference sequence). The V and J ends lost 4 bases and 4 bases, in that order; junction bases with no gene match: 4. This CDR3 is CASSPRTSADTQYF. The CDR3 DNA reads as TGTGCCAGCAGCCCTCGGACTAGCGCAGATACGCAGTATTTT. Full variable domain (missing parts from reference TRBV5-5 and TRBJ2-3): DAGVTQSPTHLIKTRGQQVTLRCSPISGHKSVSWYQQVLGQGPQFIFQYYEKEERGRGNFPDRFSARQFPNYSSELNVNALLLGDSALYLCASSPRTSADTQYFGPGTRLTVL.

This clone appeared a few times. The chain recombines TRBV9 with TRBJ2-1; possibly TRBD1 for D (6 bases). The V gene's germline CDR1 is SGDLS and CDR2 YYNGEE. V dropped 0 bases and J dropped 1 base, with 11 bases sitting between them. CDR3 size: 16 residues. Here the CDR3 reads CASSVGLGASYNEQFF. The CDR3 region has the DNA TGTGCCAGCAGCGTAGGATTGGGGGCATCCTACAATGAGCAGTTCTTC.

This clone has just a few counts. This sequence joins TRBV2 and TRBJ2-7; 8 nucleotides agree with TRBD2. CDR3 length: 14 amino acids. Germline CDR1 SNHLY, CDR2 FYNNEI. Trimming took 6 bases from V and 0 from J; bases not matched to a gene: 4. The CDR3 spells CASRERETSYEQYF. In DNA form, the CDR3 reads TGTGCCAGCAGGGAGCGGGAGACCTCCTACGAGCAGTACTTC.

This clone appeared a few times. At one end the junction does not follow the germline gene, possibly because of a read error. V gene TRBV7-9 combines with J gene TRBJ2-3; 9 bases agree with TRBD1. The CDR3 spans 16 residues. Germline assignment: CDR1 SEHNR and CDR2 FQNEAQ (reference sequence). DNA for the CDR3: TGCGCCAGCAGCCAGGACCGGACAGGGGCCACAGATACGCAGTATTTT. This codes for CASSQDRTGATDTQYF.

This clone has more than one count but fewer than ten. This sequence joins TRBV10-3 and TRBJ1-2, with D possibly being TRBD1 (5 bases). Trimming cost V 11 bases and J 7 bases, with 20 bases left between them. Per the germline V gene, CDR1 is ENHRY and CDR2 is SYGVKD. This CDR3 comprises 13 residues. CDR3 nucleotide sequence: TGTGCCGCAATACAGGCGGCCGGAACTGGCTACACCTTC. Translating gives CAAIQAAGTGYTF.

This clone was picked up a small number of times. CDR3 region: CASRGVPGRDEQFF. The CDR3 DNA follows: TGTGCCAGTAGGGGCGTACCCGGCCGCGATGAGCAGTTCTTC. The rearrangement links TRBV19 to TRBJ2-1; D uncertain. The CDR3 covers 14 residues. V was pared by 6 bases and J by 8 bases, with 17 bases between. CDR1 is LNHDA, CDR2 SQIVND, per germline (reference sequence).

This chain uses TRBV6-6 with TRBJ1-1, with D possibly matching TRBD1 (6 bases). V was trimmed by 7 bases and J by 6 bases, leaving 15 bases between them. CDR3 size: 13 residues. Germline V gives CDR1 MNHNY, CDR2 SVGAGI (reference sequence). The CDR3 region has the DNA TGTGCCAGCAACCCCGGGAACAGGGCTGAAGCTTTCTTT. Its translation: CASNPGNRAEAFF.

This clone was seen ten or more times. This chain uses TRBV2 with TRBJ2-1; 7 nucleotides align to TRBD2. The CDR3 consists of 12 residues. Germline loops: CDR1 SNHLY, CDR2 FYNNEI. Trimming cost V 0 bases and J 12 bases; bases outside gene matches: 2. CDR3 nucleotide sequence: TGTGCCAGCAGTGAAGCGGGGGAGGGGCAGTTCTTC. It specifies CASSEAGEGQFF.

Turning to this clone: A read error may be the cause here, since a much bigger clone is one base away. This sample also contains other DNA sequences that code for the same CDR3. This sequence joins TRBV5-4 and TRBJ2-5; D not resolved. Germline V gene sequence: CDR1 SGHNT, CDR2 YYREEE (reference sequence). The CDR3 has 12 residues. Trimming cost V 0 bases and J 4 bases, with 4 bases left between them. In DNA, the CDR3 is TGTGCCAGCAGCTTGGGAAGAGAGACCCAGTACTTC. Protein sequence: CASSLGRETQYF.

This clone was detected only a few times. This sample also contains other DNA sequences that code for the same CDR3. CDR3 residues: CASSLRSYEQYF. The CDR3, as DNA: TGTGCCAGCAGTTTACGGAGTTACGAGCAGTACTTC. V is TRBV28 and J is TRBJ2-7, with no clear D. Trimming took 2 bases from V and 4 from J, leaving 6 bases between them. Germline V lookup: CDR1 MDHEN, CDR2 SYDVKM. The CDR3 runs 12 residues.

On this clone itself: The junction does not match germline at one end; this may be a read error. This chain connects TRBV7-7 to TRBJ2-5; D gene uncertain. From germline, CDR1 is SSHAT and CDR2 FNYEAQ (reference sequence). This CDR3 has 13 amino acids. CDR3 nucleotides: TGTGCTAGCAGCCTCTTCAGCGCGGAGACCCAGTACTTC. Translated, it gives CASSLFSAETQYF.

CDR3 in DNA: TGTGCCAGCAGACAGGGAACCATGAACACTGAAGCTTTCTTT. This gives the protein CASRQGTMNTEAFF. The chain links TRBV6-1 to TRBJ1-1; D may be TRBD1 (6 bases). The CDR3 length is 14 residues. Trimming cost V 6 bases and J 0 bases, with 11 bases left between them. The germline V gene has CDR1 MNHNS and CDR2 SASEGT.

This clone has a handful of counts. V gene TRBV6-1 combines with J gene TRBJ2-7; 7 bases are shared with TRBD1. CDR3 length equals 13 residues. The trim removed 4 bases at V and 3 bases at J, leaving 3 bases unmatched. Germline CDR1 and CDR2: MNHNS and SASEGT. CDR3 sequence reads: CASSGTGFYEQYF. The CDR3, as DNA: TGTGCCAGCAGTGGGACAGGCTTCTACGAGCAGTACTTC.

The rearrangement joins TRBV27 to TRBJ2-1; TRBD1 might be the D (6 bases). Trimming removed 6 bases from V and 0 bases from J, with 15 bases in between. The CDR3 consists of 16 residues. Germline V lookup: CDR1 MNHEY, CDR2 SMNVEV (reference sequence). This CDR3 reads CASSLTGATSYNEQFF. The CDR3 DNA reads as TGTGCCAGCAGCCTGACAGGAGCCACCTCCTACAATGAGCAGTTCTTC.